The following is a T cell receptor (beta chain) sequence with its context. Antigen unknown. The CDR3 is 14 amino acids. Germline V gene lookup returns CDR1 ENHRY and CDR2 SYGVKD. V was trimmed by 0 bases and J by 7 bases, leaving 7 bases between them. The source of the sample is a study of CD8+CD57+ T cells in acquired aplastic anemia. Whole-study context: DNA from sorted CD4+ and CD8+ cells averaged roughly 3.2 ug.

Study conclusions and caveats: Both patients and controls carried the same twenty-nine CD8+ CDR3 sequences.

Genomic DNA provided the template from which TCR beta VDJ and CDR3 profiles were obtained. Using its own MiXCR run on the reads, TCRdb lists one record per CDR3 protein. This table has around 180,000 distinct CDR3 sequences, 50% to 75% appearing once. What was sequenced was sorted CD4+, CD8+, or CD8+CD57+ T cells (not recorded which) from PBMCs. This rearrangement joins TRBV10-3 to TRBJ1-6; no clear D. The receptor was derived from a human donor in good health. CDR3 sequence (DNA): TGTGCCATCAGTGAGTCGTTGGGGAATTCACCCCTCCACTTT. It translates to CAISESLGNSPLHF.